These 9 T cell receptor beta chains came from one sample sequenced in a study of cytomegalovirus exposure and HLA in healthy donors. Vbeta (60) and Jbeta (13) primers were used in the PCR. Measured with immunoSEQ multiplex PCR; TCRdb has only the in-frame clones, and not every one. The profile covers about 180,000 clones, with 77% appearing a single time and around 3.4% taken by the ten largest. The specimen was PBMCs. These receptors were obtained from a woman aged 60-70 years in good health and CMV-seropositive.

This rearrangement joins TRBV5-4 to TRBJ1-4, with D unresolved. CDR1 SGHNT and CDR2 YYREEE come from the germline V gene (reference sequence). The germline V and J ends were trimmed by 3 bases and 12 bases, with 12 bases remaining between them. The length of the CDR3 is 12 residues. CDR3 nucleotides: TGTGCCAGCAGCTACGAGGAGCGGGAACTGTTTTTT. Translation gives CASSYEERELFF.

This clone was found a few times. The chain uses TRBV5-4 and TRBJ2-3; D remains unclear. V shed 6 bases and J shed 2 bases, with 4 bases lying between them. CDR1 and CDR2 (germline): SGHNT, YYREEE (reference sequence). The CDR3 length is 11 residues. CDR3 in amino acids: CASTNTDTQYF. The CDR3 DNA sequence: TGTGCCAGCACCAACACAGATACGCAGTATTTT. The full variable domain, with the rest looked up from reference TRBV5-4 and TRBJ2-3, is ETGVTQSPTHLIKTRGQQVTLRCSSQSGHNTVSWYQQALGQGPQFIFQYYREEENGRGNFPPRFSGLQFPNYSSELNVNALELDDSALYLCASTNTDTQYFGPGTRLTVL.

The V and J genes are TRBV7-6 and TRBJ1-5; the D is unclear. The V gene lost 2 bases and the J gene lost 5 bases, with 7 bases spanning the gap. Per the germline V gene, CDR1 is SGHVS and CDR2 is FNYEAQ. The CDR3 runs to 13 residues. CDR3 sequence: CASSLIGDQPQHF. The CDR3 DNA sequence: TGTGCCAGCAGCTTAATCGGGGATCAGCCCCAGCATTTT.

The chain links TRBV5-1 to TRBJ1-2; weak D call: TRBD1 (6 bases). V lost 2 bases and J lost 0, with 8 bases in between. The CDR3 length is 14 residues. Per the germline V gene, CDR1 is SGHRS and CDR2 is YFSETQ. CDR3 in DNA: TGCGCCAGCAGCTTCGGACAGACTAACTATGGCTACACCTTC. Translating it yields CASSFGQTNYGYTF.

V is TRBV19 and J is TRBJ1-6, with a weak D call TRBD1 (5 bases). The germline gives CDR1 LNHDA, CDR2 SQIVND (reference sequence). Trimming took 3 bases from V and 9 from J, leaving 18 bases between them. There are 16 residues in the CDR3. The chain's CDR3 is CASSITFSGLSSPLHF. The CDR3, as DNA: TGTGCCAGTAGTATCACTTTTTCAGGGCTGTCTTCACCCCTCCACTTT.

This clone has a handful of counts. This sequence joins TRBV4-3 and TRBJ1-4, with 10 bases lining up with TRBD1. Germline lookup yields CDR1 LGHNA and CDR2 YSLEER. Losses at the gene ends were 1 base for V and 6 bases for J; bases not matched to a gene: 2. This CDR3 spans 15 amino acids. The CDR3 coding sequence is TGCGCCAGCAGCCAAGGAGGGACAGGGGATGAAAAACTGTTTTTT. Amino acids: CASSQGGTGDEKLFF.

In its sample, this clone was seen a few times. The CDR3 nucleotides are TGTGCCATCAGAGGGCAGGGGGCGATCTACGAGCAGTACTTC. Protein: CAIRGQGAIYEQYF. V and J are TRBV10-3 and TRBJ2-7, with 8 bases identical to TRBD1. Germline V gene sequence: CDR1 ENHRY, CDR2 SYGVKD. This CDR3 is 14 amino acids long. V dropped 6 bases and J dropped 3; count of bases not matched to a gene: 7.

The V call is TRBV7-3, the J call TRBJ1-1; D is uncertain. The CDR3 totals 12 residues. The V end lost 6 bases, the J end lost 11 bases, and 16 bases lay between the germline ends. CDR1 is SGHTA, CDR2 FQGTGA, per germline. CDR3 sequence reads: CASSFTKGVAFF. CDR3 DNA sequence: TGTGCCAGCAGTTTCACCAAAGGAGTCGCTTTCTTT.

A note on this clone: At the DNA level, this CDR3 is encoded by other sequences in the same sample as well. The rearrangement uses TRBV7-2 and TRBJ1-5, with TRBD1 matching 7 bases. Germline V CDR1 and CDR2: SGHTA, FQGNSA. The trim removed 4 bases at V and 2 bases at J, leaving 5 bases unmatched. The CDR3 spans 15 residues. The CDR3 DNA sequence: TGTGCCAGCAGCTCCGGGACAGTCGGCAATCAGCCCCAGCATTTT. This sequence encodes CASSSGTVGNQPQHF.